The entry that follows covers one T cell receptor beta chain sequence. Its antigen is unidentified. The sample carries other DNA sequences with the same CDR3. These data originate in a study of CD8+ T cells in alopecia areata. Broader study findings: Greater clonality was observed in lesional scalp samples, especially alopecia totalis/universalis, versus normal scalp.

The CDR3 sequence is 12 residues long. Trimming took 0 bases from V and 5 from J, leaving 7 bases between them. Germline V gene data show CDR1 as GTSNPN and CDR2 as SVGIG (reference sequence). Treatment of the sample: oral pan-JAK inhibitor, 5-10 mg twice daily. RNA, once extracted, was reverse transcribed into cDNA for use as the sequencing template. Here immunoSEQ multiplex PCR was the method, and the copy in TCRdb shows in-frame clones only, minus some. Found here are more than 200,000 clones, around two fifths of them singletons; the top ten hold roughly 2.6%. This specimen consisted of CD4+ T cells sorted from blood, obtained at approximately week 37, from a patient treated with tofacitinib. The sequence derives from a human donor with alopecia areata. The V call is TRBV30, the J call TRBJ1-2; D unclear. As DNA, the CDR3 is TGTGCCTGGAGTGTCGGGCTTTATGGCTACACCTTC. Residues: CAWSVGLYGYTF.